This is a list of T cell receptor beta chains from one sample in a study of cytomegalovirus exposure and HLA in healthy donors. TCRdb keeps only in-frame clones here, not all; method: immunoSEQ multiplex PCR. The data hold 75,000 to 95,000 clones, with less than 65% observed a single time. Sequenced input: PBMCs. These TCRs come from a woman in her thirties in good health and CMV-seronegative. CDR3s include the opening cysteine and the closing phenylalanine or tryptophan. The D gene is left open where the match is weak.

d_gene	j_gene	v_gene	len	CDR3aa
-	TRBJ2-5	TRBV2	15	CASTGTRGTQETQYF
-	TRBJ2-2	TRBV6-5	14	CASGKTSYTGELFF
TRBD1	TRBJ1-2	TRBV6-4	16	CASSDSGTGSYYGYTF
-	TRBJ1-1	TRBV7-2	14	CASSLRGKNTEAFF
-	TRBJ2-1	TRBV28	12	CASSWGRAEQFF
TRBD1	TRBJ1-2	TRBV28	17	CASSVTPNRDRNYGYTF
TRBD2	TRBJ2-7	TRBV11-2	14	CASSFGPGGYEQYF
-	TRBJ1-5	TRBV19	16	CASSGGDGLSNQPQHF
-	TRBJ2-7	TRBV9	17	CASSVSPQSGPPEGKYF
TRBD1	TRBJ1-6	TRBV5-6	16	CASSLAAGTGNSPLHF
TRBD2	TRBJ2-3	TRBV28	16	CASTIIRDYGTDTQYF
TRBD1	TRBJ1-2	TRBV9	14	CASRGTGWGYGYTF
-	TRBJ1-4	TRBV4-3	16	CASSQAARGYNEKLFF
TRBD1	TRBJ2-7	TRBV30	12	CAWAQGTYEQYF
TRBD2	TRBJ2-7	TRBV29-1	15	CSALRLAGEIYEQYF
TRBD1	TRBJ2-2	TRBV9	15	CASSPRITGAGELFF
-	TRBJ2-7	TRBV2	12	CASREEAYEQYF
TRBD1	TRBJ1-2	TRBV28	14	CASRTGGANYGYTF
-	TRBJ1-1	TRBV5-6	13	CASSLSATGEAFF
-	TRBJ1-5	TRBV6-5	12	CASGQGLGPQHF
-	TRBJ2-3	TRBV6-6	14	CASSYRGSADTQYF
TRBD1	TRBJ2-5	TRBV10-3	11	CASQGRETQYF
TRBD1	TRBJ1-1	TRBV27	15	CASWGSGGVDTEAFF
-	TRBJ2-5	TRBV18	16	CASSPSVSGGRETQYF
TRBD1	TRBJ1-1	TRBV5-6	17	CASSLGAGRDRDTEAFF
-	TRBJ1-1	TRBV7-3	13	CASSSQGNTEAFF
-	TRBJ1-1	TRBV2	17	CASSEIQGGAMNTEAFF
-	TRBJ1-5	TRBV5-6	18	CASSYTPRPKITNQPQHF
-	TRBJ1-6	TRBV15	16	CATSRDGGAVNSPLHF
TRBD2	TRBJ2-1	TRBV19	17	CASSLWTSGGDYNEQFF
TRBD1	TRBJ1-1	TRBV6-1	11	CASAGQAEAFF
-	TRBJ2-7	TRBV4-3	14	CASSQALSAYEQYF
-	TRBJ2-2	TRBV11-1	16	CASSLVRSGRTGELFF
-	TRBJ2-5	TRBV10-3	15	CAISESSGVLETQYF
-	TRBJ2-7	TRBV28	13	CASSLYLPDEQYF
-	TRBJ2-3	TRBV6-5	15	CASSYGQYSTDTQYF
-	TRBJ1-5	TRBV10-1	15	CATTRDTNSNQPQHF
-	TRBJ1-3	TRBV28	13	CASSLPQQGPLIF
-	TRBJ1-2	TRBV5-4	13	CASSPRGAYGYTF
TRBD1	TRBJ1-1	TRBV5-4	13	CASSPGQGGEAFF
-	TRBJ2-7	TRBV27	14	CASSLAPDSYEQYF
-	TRBJ1-3	TRBV5-1	15	CASSELHGSGNTIYF
TRBD1	TRBJ2-1	TRBV7-3	14	CASSSGTGGNEQFF
-	TRBJ1-1	TRBV14	14	CASSHRGWAAEAFF
-	TRBJ2-7	TRBV10-3	14	CAIGVPTGTYEQYF
-	TRBJ2-5	TRBV7-9	14	CASKMGADQETQYF
TRBD1	TRBJ2-5	TRBV7-3	15	CASSLRRDRGETQYF
-	TRBJ2-1	TRBV21-1	15	CASSKRAGTHNEQFF
TRBD1	TRBJ2-2	TRBV29-1	13	CSVVRTGAGELFF
TRBD2	TRBJ2-7	TRBV25-1	15	CASSTKASGGYEQYF